The 5 T cell receptor beta chains reported below all come from one sample, sequenced in a study of PD-L1 blockade in urothelial cancer. Profiling relied on immunoSEQ multiplex PCR, and the TCRdb table lists in-frame clones only, not all of them. The table lists 30,000 or so clones, 75% to 90% of them singletons. Source: PBMCs, taken around atezolizumab (anti-PD-L1) treatment. The origin of the receptors is a man aged 50 to 60 with urothelial cancer.

The chain employs TRBV7-8 and TRBJ2-7; weak D call: TRBD2 (5 bases). The germline CDR1 and CDR2 sequences are SGHVS and FQNEAQ. This CDR3 region has 12 residues. V was clipped by 1 base and J by 6 bases, with 7 bases between them. In DNA, the CDR3 is TGTGCCAGCAGCTTAGTGGCGGGCGAGCAGTACGTC. Encoded protein: CASSLVAGEQYV.

This rearrangement joins TRBV5-4 to TRBJ1-2, with unresolved D. Trimming removed 2 bases at V and 4 bases at J, with 9 bases between. Germline CDR1 SGHNT, CDR2 YYREEE (reference sequence). This CDR3 has 13 residues. The CDR3 DNA reads as TGTGCCAGCAGCTTCGTAGAATCCTATGGCTACACCTTC. Protein sequence: CASSFVESYGYTF.

This clone was observed a handful of times. This chain uses TRBV6-5 with TRBJ1-1; D not certain. The germline V and J ends were trimmed by 6 bases and 4 bases, with 12 bases remaining between them. The germline CDR1 and CDR2 sequences are MNHEY and SVGAGI. CDR3 length equals 13 residues. In nucleotides, the CDR3 is TGTGCCAGCAGAAGCCCCGTCGGCACTGAAGCTTTCTTT. It encodes CASRSPVGTEAFF.

The chain has TRBV25-1 and TRBJ1-6; 7 bases agree with TRBD1. The germline V gene has CDR1 MGHDK and CDR2 SYGVNS. V gave up 8 bases and J gave up 8 bases; unmatched junction bases: 9. The CDR3 has 14 amino acids. CDR3 DNA: TGTGCCAGCGCGGGCCGGGACAGCTATTCACCCCTCCACTTT. Amino acids: CASAGRDSYSPLHF.

This clone was found once. This chain joins TRBV6-4 and TRBJ1-1; 7 bases line up with TRBD1. CDR3 length: 13 amino acids. Germline-derived CDR1 and CDR2 are MRHNA and SNTAGT. V lost 5 bases, J lost 5 bases, and 5 bases stayed unmatched. CDR3 DNA: TGTGCCAGCAGTACGACAGGGCGTACTGAAGCTTTCTTT. Its translation: CASSTTGRTEAFF.